The source of this T cell receptor (beta chain) is a study of T cells in Graves' hyperthyroidism and ophthalmopathy. General observations from the study: Most expanded thyroid clonotypes above 0.001 recurred in blood.

The germline V gene has CDR1 MDHEN and CDR2 SYDVKM. The CDR3 runs 17 residues. V lost 3 bases and J lost 7; bases outside the gene matches: 14. Amplification of TCR beta CDR3 regions used RNA as the template. First-round RT-PCR targeting the TCR CDR3 was performed with the HTBI primer set. TCRdb ran MiXCR on the multiplex PCR reads and lists one entry per CDR3 protein. The table lists over 250,000 distinct CDR3 sequences, approximately 14% of them singletons. The table lists this clonotype with many counts. What it recognizes is unknown. The receptor was derived from a woman in her 40s with Graves' ophthalmopathy. The chain recombines TRBV28 with TRBJ2-1, with 8 nucleotides matching TRBD2. The sample comprised blood. The CDR3 is CASSFTPGGPFPNEQFF. DNA for the CDR3: TGTGCCAGCAGTTTCACACCGGGGGGGCCGTTTCCAAATGAGCAGTTCTTC.